This TCR beta chain was sequenced in a study of radiotherapy plus CTLA-4 blockade in lung cancer. In the study overall: Patients showed objective responses in about 20% of cases and disease control in under 40%.

This clone has a handful of counts. Its antigen is currently unknown. TCRdb's table, derived via immunoSEQ multiplex PCR, lists solely in-frame clones and lacks some. In the table there are some 38,000 clones, about 68% of which are singletons. Trimming at V came to 4 bases and at J to 4 bases, leaving 3 bases not matched to a gene. The CDR3 spans 15 residues. Germline CDR1 is MNHEY and CDR2 is SMNVEV (reference sequence). Whole-study results and caveats: After radiotherapy and ipilimumab, tumor-derived clones expanded in peripheral blood.

This material consisted of peripheral blood, taken from a patient treated with radiotherapy plus ipilimumab. The rearrangement links TRBV27 to TRBJ1-5, with 11 bases fitting TRBD1. This TCR was sampled from a human donor with non-small cell lung cancer who had stable disease on radiotherapy plus ipilimumab. The CDR3 spells CASSSGTGGNQPQHF. CDR3 coding DNA: TGTGCCAGCAGTTCTGGGACAGGGGGGAATCAGCCCCAGCATTTT.